This T cell receptor beta chain appears in the sequencing data of a study of post-analysis software for immune sequencing data (dated by TCRdb to the mid-2010s). For the wider study: Recorded disease courses included relapsing-remitting, secondary progressive and progressive-relapsing multiple sclerosis, with some patients lacking subtype annotation. A subset of samples was prepared in parallel using single-end sample barcoding, then pooled and co-amplified after Illumina adapter ligation. The multiple sclerosis patient repertoires were compared with approximately 11 previously published healthy control repertoires from donors aged about 6 to 26 years.

Per the germline V gene, SQVTM is the CDR1 and ANQGSEA is the CDR2. From the cysteine through the phenylalanine, the CDR3 covers 12 amino acids. Only the CDR3 region is kept as DNA, spanning 36 bases read in frame from base 1. V has 1 base trimmed and J has 8 bases trimmed; junction bases matching no gene number 4. A remark on this clonotype: What this receptor recognizes is not known. No clone much larger than this one lies a single base away; base qualities are absent.

The study at large found these results: The multiple sclerosis patient group was slightly younger than the control group. Multiple sclerosis patients had significantly lower normalized Chao1 diversity than controls, a result that suggests substantial peripheral T-cell clonal expansion. Strong co-clustering of samples prepared in the same batch was shown by direct clustering with F measure, prompting a batch-effect correction. Roughly 5 TRBV segments, including TRBV5-6, TRBV5-1 and TRBV20-1, were significantly more frequent in patients than controls.

To demonstrate the VDJtools post-analysis software, TCR beta repertoires were profiled from the peripheral blood of 13 young patients with multiple sclerosis. The patients with multiple sclerosis were children and adolescents between about 6 and 15 years of age. Library prep was done by PCR. Sequencing instrument: Illumina HiSeq 2500. Unique molecular identifiers were incorporated into TCR beta cDNA libraries to reduce PCR and sequencing biases. Per 1 to 10 million input T cells, some 500,000 cDNA molecules were obtained, such that each molecule approximated one T cell. The patient libraries were prepared and sequenced with the same protocol used for the earlier healthy control dataset. Within a given batch, samples were prepared together, multiplexed and sequenced on the same HiSeq lane. From the authors' description of their analysis: Raw barcoded reads were processed with MIGEC, and single-read molecular identifier groups were discarded before consensus assembly and CDR3 extraction. Clonotype tables were post-analysed with VDJtools, and diversity was normalized by down-sampling all datasets to the smallest sample size. To correct batch-related cross-sample contamination, repertoire overlap clustering matched CDR3 amino acid sequences but not nucleotide sequences. Using fastp trimming at Q25 and MiXCR clonotype assembly, TCRdb reanalyzed the public sequencing data and kept in-frame beta chains. When rows share a CDR3 protein, they turn into one entry using the most common DNA and genes. The V and J calls and clone size are TCRdb's, not the authors'. The sample table contains about 430,000 distinct CDR3 sequences; only one count was recorded for about 39% of them. Clones ranked in the top ten supply 6.5% to 8% of the sample.

The chain is assembled from TRBV29-1 and TRBJ2-5; 7 junctional bases match TRBD1. The receptor was derived from a girl aged 2 to 10 with multiple sclerosis. Material for sequencing was blood. CDR3 sequence: CSVEGQGVTQYF. The nucleotides read TGCAGCGTTGAAGGGCAGGGGGTCACCCAGTACTTC.